In this sample, the clone carrying this T cell receptor (beta chain) turned up once. This record comes from a study of blood T cell repertoires in COVID-19. The CDR3 loop spans 14 amino acids. V lost 5 bases, J lost 8 bases, and 10 bases stayed unmatched. Germline-derived CDR1 and CDR2 are SGHDT and YYEEEE. Assay: immunoSEQ multiplex PCR; the TCRdb copy retains only in-frame clones and omits some. The table has approximately 470,000 clones, roughly 90% seen once. This sequence originates from a young woman who had recovered from COVID-19. The chain carries TRBV5-6 and TRBJ1-1; 9 bases map to TRBD1. Source material: PBMCs or T cells enriched from blood (not recorded which). The CDR3 reads CASSSGTGRLEAFF. The CDR3 DNA is TGTGCCAGCAGTTCCGGGACAGGGAGGTTAGAAGCTTTCTTT. The whole variable domain, remainder taken from reference TRBV5-6 and TRBJ1-1, is DAGVTQSPTHLIKTRGQQVTLRCSPKSGHDTVSWYQQALGQGPQFIFQYYEEEERQRGNFPDRFSGHQFPNYSSELNVNALLLGDSALYLCASSSGTGRLEAFFGQGTRLTVV.